This TCR beta chain derives from a study of cytomegalovirus exposure and HLA in healthy donors. With regard to this clone: Its specificity is unknown.

V was pared by 0 bases and J by 2 bases, with 4 bases of the junction left unmatched. Per germline, CDR1 SGHTA and CDR2 FQGNSA. The CDR3 extends over 17 amino acids. Study outcomes and limitations: Later analysis placed DRB1 highest and HLA-C lowest in TCR association rates, which differed by HLA locus.

A multiplex PCR was run with 60 Vbeta primers and 13 Jbeta primers. The data were produced by immunoSEQ multiplex PCR, yet TCRdb's version contains in-frame clones alone and is incomplete. The sample lists under 95,000 clones, approximately 76% seen once, with around 5.3% in the top ten. This TCR was recovered from a man aged 30 to 39 in good health and CMV-seropositive. The sample comprised PBMCs. The chain employs TRBV7-2 and TRBJ2-5; 12 nucleotides agree with TRBD2. For the CDR3, the DNA is TGTGCCAGCAGCTTAGCGCGAACTAGCGGGGGGCAAGAGACCCAGTACTTC. This codes for CASSLARTSGGQETQYF. Combining the CDR3 with reference TRBV7-2 and TRBJ2-5 gives the whole variable domain GAGVSQSPSNKVTEKGKDVELRCDPISGHTALYWYRQSLGQGLEFLIYFQGNSAPDKSGLPSDRFSAERTGGSVSTLTIQRTQQEDSAVYLCASSLARTSGGQETQYFGPGTRLLVL.